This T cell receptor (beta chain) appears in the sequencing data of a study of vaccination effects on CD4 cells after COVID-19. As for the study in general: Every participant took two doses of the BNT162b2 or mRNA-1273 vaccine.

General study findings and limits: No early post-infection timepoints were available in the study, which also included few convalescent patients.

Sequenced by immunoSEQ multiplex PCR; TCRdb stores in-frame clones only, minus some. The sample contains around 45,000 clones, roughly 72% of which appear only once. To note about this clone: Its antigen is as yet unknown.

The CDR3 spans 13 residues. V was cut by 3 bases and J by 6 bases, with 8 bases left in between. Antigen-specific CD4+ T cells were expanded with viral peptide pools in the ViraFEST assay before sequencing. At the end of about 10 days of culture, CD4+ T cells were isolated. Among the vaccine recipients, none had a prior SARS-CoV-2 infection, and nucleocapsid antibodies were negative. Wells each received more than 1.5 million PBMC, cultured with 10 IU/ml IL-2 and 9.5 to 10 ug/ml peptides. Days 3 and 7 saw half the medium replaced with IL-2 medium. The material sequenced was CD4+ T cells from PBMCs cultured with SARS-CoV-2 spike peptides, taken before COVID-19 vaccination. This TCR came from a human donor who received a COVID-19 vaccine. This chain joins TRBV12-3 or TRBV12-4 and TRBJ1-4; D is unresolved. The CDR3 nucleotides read TGTGCCAGCAGTTTTGACGGGTATGAAAAACTGTTTTTT. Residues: CASSFDGYEKLFF.